This T cell receptor (beta chain) was documented in a study of lymphopenia after photon versus proton radiotherapy. Study results and caveats: In patients who died, overall survival fell as post-nadir TCR diversity dropped more. Proton therapy kept repertoires fairly stable, unlike photons, which gained effector/memory cells. Survival link was tested only in deceased patients; proton benefit remains a possibility. Post-nadir diversity loss with photons came from oligoclonal expansion, particularly CD8+ Temra cells.

Only in-frame clones appear in the TCRdb table, and some are missing; sequencing was by immunoSEQ multiplex PCR. The sample includes 150,000 to 200,000 clones, around 85% of them seen just once. Germline V lookup: CDR1 SGHVS, CDR2 FNYEAQ. V lost 5 bases and J lost 3; bases outside the gene matches: 10. CDR3 length: 16 residues. Concerning this clone itself: Its antigen is unknown.

The source material was peripheral blood, sampled from a patient treated with photon-based radiotherapy. The gene calls are TRBV7-6 and TRBJ2-1, with 7 bases matching TRBD2. This TCR was recovered from a man aged 50 to 60 with gastric cancer. The CDR3 DNA follows: TGTGCCAGCAGCGGGGGACTACCTTCGGACTACAATGAGCAGTTCTTC. Translating it yields CASSGGLPSDYNEQFF.